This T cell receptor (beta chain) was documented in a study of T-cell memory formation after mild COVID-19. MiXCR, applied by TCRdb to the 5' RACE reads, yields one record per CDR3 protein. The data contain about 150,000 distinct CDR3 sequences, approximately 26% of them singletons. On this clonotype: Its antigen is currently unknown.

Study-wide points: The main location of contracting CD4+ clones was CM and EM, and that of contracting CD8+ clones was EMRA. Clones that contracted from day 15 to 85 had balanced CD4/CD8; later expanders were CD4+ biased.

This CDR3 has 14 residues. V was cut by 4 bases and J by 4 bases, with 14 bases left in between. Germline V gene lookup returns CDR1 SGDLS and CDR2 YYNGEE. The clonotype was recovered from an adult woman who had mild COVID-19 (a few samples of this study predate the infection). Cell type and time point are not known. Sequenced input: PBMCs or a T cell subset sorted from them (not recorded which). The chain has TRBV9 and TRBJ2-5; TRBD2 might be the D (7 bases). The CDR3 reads CASSSGGAGETQYF. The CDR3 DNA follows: TGTGCCAGCAGCTCTGGGGGGGCCGGAGAGACCCAGTACTTC.